This passage covers 13 T cell receptor beta chains from one sample sequenced in a study of glioma-infiltrating T cells after dendritic cell vaccination. Data came from immunoSEQ multiplex PCR; TCRdb stores just in-frame clones and leaves some out. The sample has 55,000 to 75,000 clones; around 81% are singletons. The material sequenced was blood, taken before dendritic cell vaccination. Receptors originate from a human donor with glioblastoma.

CDR3 nucleotide sequence: TGTGCCAGCAGTGCCCTACAGGGACCGGGAAACACCATATATTTT. It codes for CASSALQGPGNTIYF. The V call is TRBV2, the J call TRBJ1-3; tentatively, D is TRBD1 (6 bases). Germline V gives CDR1 SNHLY, CDR2 FYNNEI. The germline V and J ends were trimmed by 4 bases and 4 bases, with 14 bases remaining between them. The CDR3 totals 15 residues.

V and J are TRBV7-8 and TRBJ2-2; maybe TRBD1 (6 bases). This CDR3 comprises 15 residues. Trimming cost V 0 bases and J 3 bases, with 8 bases left between them. Per germline, CDR1 SGHVS and CDR2 FQNEAQ. CDR3 protein: CASSLAQGDTGELFF. For the CDR3, the DNA is TGTGCCAGCAGCTTAGCACAGGGAGACACCGGGGAGCTGTTTTTT.

V is TRBV9 and J is TRBJ2-5; a possible D gene is TRBD2 (6 bases). The CDR3 length is 15 residues. V lost 2 bases and J 2 bases, leaving 13 bases between the germline ends. Germline CDR1 reads SGDLS; CDR2 reads YYNGEE. The CDR3 spells CASSVSLALQETQYF. The CDR3 DNA follows: TGTGCCAGCAGCGTGAGCCTAGCGTTACAAGAGACCCAGTACTTC.

The CDR3 is CASSRLPRVDTEAFF. The DNA for the CDR3 is TGTGCCAGCAGCCGCCTACCACGGGTCGACACTGAAGCTTTCTTT. V gene TRBV21-1 combines with J gene TRBJ1-1. TRBV21-1 is given as a pseudogene. The CDR3 runs to 15 residues.

V is TRBV4-2 and J is TRBJ1-4, with a tentative D call TRBD1 (5 bases). Germline V gene sequence: CDR1 LGHNA, CDR2 YNFKEQ. The CDR3 is made up of 16 amino acids. The V end lost 1 base, the J end lost 5 bases, and 14 bases lay between the germline ends. CDR3 in amino acids: CASSQVIQEGNEKLFF. In DNA form, the CDR3 reads TGTGCCAGCAGCCAAGTGATACAGGAGGGAAATGAAAAACTGTTTTTT.

The chain recombines TRBV18 with TRBJ2-7; tentative D call: TRBD2 (7 bases). Germline values: CDR1 KGHSH, CDR2 LQKENI. CDR3 size: 16 residues. Trimming left V 1 base short and J 2 bases short, with 15 bases between. DNA of the CDR3: TGTGCCAGCTCACCACTTCTGAGGGGGGGGGCCTACGAGCAGTACTTC. Translating it yields CASSPLLRGGAYEQYF.

The chain couples TRBV7-3 to TRBJ2-2; TRBD2 matches at 9 bases. The V and J ends lost 5 bases and 6 bases, in that order; junction bases with no gene match: 13. CDR3 length: 17 amino acids. Per the germline V gene, CDR1 is SGHTA and CDR2 is FQGTGA. The CDR3 nucleotides read TGTGCCAGCAGCCCGGTAGTCGGGCGGGGGGGCCCCGGGGAGCTGTTTTTT. Translated: CASSPVVGRGGPGELFF.

The chain is built from TRBV7-8 and TRBJ1-1; TRBD1 agrees at 10 bases. This CDR3 is built from 16 residues. Trimming at V came to 5 bases and at J to 7 bases, leaving 13 bases not matched to a gene. In germline, CDR1 is SGHVS, CDR2 FQNEAQ. The chain's CDR3 is CASSMRAGTGVFEAFF. DNA of the CDR3: TGTGCCAGCAGCATGCGAGCCGGGACAGGGGTCTTTGAAGCTTTCTTT.

This clone was seen only once. The V gene is TRBV5-1, the J gene TRBJ2-5; tentatively, D is TRBD2 (5 bases). The germline V gene encodes CDR1 SGHRS and CDR2 YFSETQ. With 1 base removed from V and 5 bases from J, the gap between germline ends came to 12 bases. CDR3 length equals 14 residues. This CDR3 reads CASSLSTGWETQYF. In nucleotides, the CDR3 is TGCGCCAGCAGCTTGAGTACGGGGTGGGAGACCCAGTACTTC.

The chain couples TRBV5-6 to TRBJ1-1; D not certain. The CDR3 totals 15 residues. Germline CDR1 is SGHDT and CDR2 is YYEEEE. The V gene lost 0 bases and the J gene lost 4 bases, with 13 bases spanning the gap. CDR3 sequence (DNA): TGTGCCAGCAGCTTGGGCCGAAGAGGGAGCACTGAAGCTTTCTTT. It is translated as CASSLGRRGSTEAFF.

The CDR3 DNA follows: TGTGCCAGCAGCCAAGCACAAGGGACAGGGGAGTCCGGGGAGCTGTTTTTT. Protein product: CASSQAQGTGESGELFF. The chain uses TRBV14 and TRBJ2-2; 10 bases fit TRBD1. The V gene's germline CDR1 is SGHDN and CDR2 FVKESK. The CDR3 has 17 amino acids. J lost 6 bases, V lost 1 base, and 8 bases had no gene match.

Note on this clone: A far more abundant clone sits one base away, making this likely a read error. The V gene is TRBV7-2, the J gene TRBJ2-7, with a tentative D call TRBD2 (5 bases). The CDR3 totals 15 residues. Germline V CDR1 and CDR2: SGHTA, FQGNSA. The chain's CDR3 is CACSRAAGPSYEQYF. DNA for the CDR3: TGTGCCTGCAGCCGAGCGGCGGGTCCGTCCTACGAGCAGTACTTC.

The chain employs TRBV6-5 and TRBJ2-7, with 11 bases lining up with TRBD1. The CDR3 totals 14 residues. Per the germline V gene, CDR1 is MNHEY and CDR2 is SVGAGI. Germline trimming cut 5 bases from V and 2 bases from J; bases unmatched to any gene: 2. The CDR3 coding sequence is TGTGCCAGCAGTAGGGGACAGGGGGCCTACGAGCAGTACTTC. Translating it yields CASSRGQGAYEQYF.